This T cell receptor beta chain is from a study of blood T cell repertoires in COVID-19. Study summary: PBMCs, B-cell-depleted T cells, or T cells were the source of the cDNA or gDNA that made up the material.

Sequencing used immunoSEQ multiplex PCR; TCRdb keeps in-frame clones, though not all of them. The sample yields around 140,000 clones, roughly 84% seen once. CDR3 size: 12 residues. The germline V gene encodes CDR1 GTSNPN and CDR2 SVGIG (reference sequence). Trimming took 0 bases from V and 10 from J; bases not matched to a gene: 3. Sequencing was carried out using peripheral blood. The chain has TRBV30 and TRBJ2-1; 7 bases are a match to TRBD1. The receptor was derived from a man aged 60 to 69 with active or convalescent COVID-19. In DNA, the CDR3 is TGTGCCTGGAGTGTAGGGGGCCCCGAGCAGTTCTTC. This translates into CAWSVGGPEQFF.